Sequencing of this T cell receptor (beta chain) was carried out in a study of CD8 T cells in ankylosing spondylitis. Study-wide results and caveats: Prior work had noted some motif variants in reactive arthritis blood and synovial fluid. Reportedly, disease-linked clones are significantly enriched in ankylosing spondylitis patients' matched synovial fluid. Clones linked to disease, bearing a CD8+ phenotype, were relatively rare in peripheral blood.

The ends lost 4 bases at V and 2 bases at J; junction bases unmatched: 3. This CDR3 has 14 residues. CDR1 is SGHRS, CDR2 YFSETQ, per germline. This clonotype came up many times. No antigen is known for it. Libraries for TCR beta were made by quantitative 5'-RACE with molecular barcodes. Each CDR3 protein is one row after TCRdb ran MiXCR on the 5' RACE reads. The table has about 250,000 distinct CDR3 sequences, over 9.5% seen once. Specimen: blood, either unsorted or a sorted T cell fraction (not recorded which). The clonotype comes from a male donor with ankylosing spondylitis or in good health (not recorded which). The chain uses TRBV5-1 and TRBJ2-7, with 10 bases identical to TRBD1. In DNA, the CDR3 is TGCGCCAGCAGCAACGACAGGGGGCCCTACGAGCAGTACTTC. Amino acids: CASSNDRGPYEQYF.